This note documents a single T cell receptor (beta chain) sequence. Antigen: not known. This sample was included in a study of identical twins. Study observations and caveats: Zero-insertion analyses were open to partial confounding by invariant MAIT and iNKT cells.

TCRdb re-analysed the 5' RACE reads in MiXCR, keeping a single row per CDR3 protein. The sample holds 300,000 to 400,000 distinct CDR3 sequences, about 12% seen once. Germline values: CDR1 MNHEY, CDR2 SMNVEV (reference sequence). V was cut by 6 bases and J by 2 bases, with 6 bases left in between. This CDR3 is built from 12 residues. This sample also belongs to another study, concerning yellow fever vaccine responses in identical twins.

This receptor was obtained from a woman between 18 and 29 years old in good health. The chain joins TRBV27 to TRBJ2-3; D ambiguous. The sample comprised CD8+ T cells sorted from blood. The CDR3 loop is CASRSLTDTQYF. Written as DNA, the CDR3 is TGTGCCAGCAGATCCCTCACAGATACGCAGTATTTT.